This entry lists 5 T cell receptor beta chains sequenced from one sample in a study of PD-1 blockade in mismatch repair-deficient tumors. Clones were read by immunoSEQ multiplex PCR, and TCRdb kept only the in-frame ones, dropping some. The data contain some 110,000 clones, approximately 80% of them seen just once; the ten biggest clones take up around 4.7%. This sample comprised peripheral blood, obtained approximately 64 weeks after starting pembrolizumab. The origin of the receptors is an adult with mismatch repair-deficient cancer.

The rearrangement links TRBV9 to TRBJ2-5; D unresolved. Deletions cut 0 bases from V and 4 bases from J, with 16 bases between. Germline V gives CDR1 SGDLS, CDR2 YYNGEE. This CDR3 is built from 16 residues. The CDR3 DNA reads as TGTGCCAGCAGCGTAGCTTTGGACCTGACGTTAGAGACCCAGTACTTC. Protein sequence: CASSVALDLTLETQYF.

The J gene is TRBJ1-1, the V gene TRBV4-3, with a possible D match to TRBD1 (6 bases). CDR1 is LGHNA and CDR2 is YSLEER in the germline V gene. The CDR3 extends over 15 amino acids. The V gene lost 2 bases and the J gene lost 0 bases, with 10 bases spanning the gap. CDR3 protein: CASSQNRVVNTEAFF. The CDR3 bases are TGCGCCAGCAGCCAAAACAGGGTGGTGAACACTGAAGCTTTCTTT.

The chain combines TRBV2 with TRBJ2-1; 10 bases align to TRBD1. The CDR3 is 15 amino acids. Trimming at V came to 6 bases and at J to 6 bases, leaving 8 bases not matched to a gene. In germline, CDR1 is SNHLY, CDR2 FYNNEI. The CDR3 nucleotides read TGTGCCAGCAGACCGACAGGGGGCTGGAGCAATGAGCAGTTCTTC. This gives the protein CASRPTGGWSNEQFF.

Many counts were recorded for this clone. The rearrangement uses TRBV7-3 and TRBJ2-2; D assignment may be TRBD1 or TRBD2 (5 bases each). With 0 bases removed from V and 7 bases from J, the gap between germline ends came to 9 bases. Germline V gene lookup returns CDR1 SGHTA and CDR2 FQGTGA. The CDR3 length is 14 residues. In DNA form, the CDR3 reads TGTGCCAGCAGCTTAACGAGGGACCTCGGGGAGCTGTTTTTT. It specifies CASSLTRDLGELFF.

The chain recombines TRBV5-1 with TRBJ2-3; maybe TRBD2 (6 bases). Germline assignment: CDR1 SGHRS and CDR2 YFSETQ. This CDR3 comprises 16 residues. Trimming cost V 4 bases and J 4 bases, with 19 bases left between them. The CDR3 nucleotides read TGCGCCAGCAGCCTTTCAGACCCCGGAGGGGCAGATACGCAGTATTTT. As protein: CASSLSDPGGADTQYF.